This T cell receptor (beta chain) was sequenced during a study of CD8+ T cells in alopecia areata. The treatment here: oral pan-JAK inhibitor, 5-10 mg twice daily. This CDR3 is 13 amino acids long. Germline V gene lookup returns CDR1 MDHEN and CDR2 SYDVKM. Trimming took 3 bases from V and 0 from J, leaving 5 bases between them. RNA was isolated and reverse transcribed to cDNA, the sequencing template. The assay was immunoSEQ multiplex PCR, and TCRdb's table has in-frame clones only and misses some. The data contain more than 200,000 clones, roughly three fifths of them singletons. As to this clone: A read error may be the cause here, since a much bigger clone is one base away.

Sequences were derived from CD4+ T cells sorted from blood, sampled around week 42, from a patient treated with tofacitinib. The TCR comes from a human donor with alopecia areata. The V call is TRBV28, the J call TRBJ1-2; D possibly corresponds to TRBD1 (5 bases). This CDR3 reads CASSLTANYGYTF. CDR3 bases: TGTGCCAGCAGTTTGACAGCTAACTATGGCTACACCTTC.